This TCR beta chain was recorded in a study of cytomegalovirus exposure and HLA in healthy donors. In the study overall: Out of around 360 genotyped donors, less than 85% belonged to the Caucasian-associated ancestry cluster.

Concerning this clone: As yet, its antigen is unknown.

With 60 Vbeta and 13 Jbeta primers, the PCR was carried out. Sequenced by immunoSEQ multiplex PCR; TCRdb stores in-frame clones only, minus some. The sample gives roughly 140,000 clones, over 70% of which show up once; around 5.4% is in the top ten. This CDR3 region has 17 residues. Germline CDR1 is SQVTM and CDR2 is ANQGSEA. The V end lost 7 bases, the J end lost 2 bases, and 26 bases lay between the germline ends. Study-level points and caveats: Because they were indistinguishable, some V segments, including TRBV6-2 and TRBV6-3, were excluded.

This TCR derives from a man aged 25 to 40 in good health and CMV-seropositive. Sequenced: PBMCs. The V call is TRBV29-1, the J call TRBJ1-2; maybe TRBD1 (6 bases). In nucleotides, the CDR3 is TGCAGCGGACTAGCCCCGGGCAGGGGTGGAAGAAACTATGGCTACACCTTC. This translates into CSGLAPGRGGRNYGYTF.